The rows below give T cell receptor beta chains drawn from one sample of a study of blood T cell repertoires in COVID-19. Sequencing was performed with immunoSEQ multiplex PCR; in TCRdb, only in-frame clones are kept and a portion is missing. The sample has some 280,000 clones, about 88% seen once. The sequencing sample was made of peripheral blood. Receptors were obtained from a woman aged 55-69 years with acute or convalescent COVID-19. CDR3s include the opening cysteine and the closing phenylalanine or tryptophan. D genes are given only for firm matches. The size of a clone is reported for some rows only, either as once, few or many, or as a class for expanded clones.

size,V,D,J,DNA,CDR3
.,TRBV19,.,TRBJ2-5,TGTGCCAGTAGTATGAATGTGCGAGAGACCCAGTACTTC,CASSMNVRETQYF
.,TRBV7-3,TRBD2,TRBJ2-1,TGTGCCAGCAGCTCCCGACTAGCGGGGGTGGATGAGCAGTTCTTC,CASSSRLAGVDEQFF
once,TRBV7-2,TRBD1,TRBJ1-2,TGTGCCAGCAGCTTTTATCGGGACAGGGTTAATGACTATGGCTACACCTTC,CASSFYRDRVNDYGYTF
.,TRBV3-1/TRBV3-2,TRBD2,TRBJ2-7,TGTGCCAGCAGCCAAGTAGCGGGAGGAGGCTACGAGCAGTACTTC,CASSQVAGGGYEQYF
.,TRBV6-6,.,TRBJ2-7,TGTGCCAGCAGTTACGGTTCCGGGTACGAGCAGTACTTC,CASSYGSGYEQYF
.,TRBV28,TRBD2,TRBJ2-1,TGTGCCAGCAGTTTAGGGGGACTAGCGGACTCCTACAATGAGCAGTTCTTC,CASSLGGLADSYNEQFF
.,TRBV13,.,TRBJ1-2,TGTGCCAGCAGCTTAGGACAGGGTCCGAACTATGGCTACACCTTC,CASSLGQGPNYGYTF
.,TRBV3-1/TRBV3-2,TRBD1,TRBJ1-4,TGTGCCAGCAGCCAAGTCATGTCATCGAGACAGGGGTGTGAAAAACTGTTTTTT,CASSQVMSSRQGCEKLFF
.,TRBV28,TRBD2,TRBJ2-5,TGTGCCAGCACTCAGACTAGCGGGCCGCAAGAGACCCAGTACTTC,CASTQTSGPQETQYF
once,TRBV6-2/TRBV6-3,TRBD2,TRBJ2-1,TGTGCCAGCAGTTTGGGCGGGAGTCGGGACAATGAGCAGTTCTTC,CASSLGGSRDNEQFF
.,TRBV5-1,TRBD1,TRBJ1-5,TGCGCCAGCAGCTTTGACAGGGGTCAGCCCCAGCATTTT,CASSFDRGQPQHF
.,TRBV6-1,.,TRBJ2-7,TGTGCCAGCAGTGAAGTCTCGATCGGCGAGCAGTACTTC,CASSEVSIGEQYF
.,TRBV5-4,TRBD1,TRBJ1-4,TGTGCCAGCAGTTCGACAGGGGGAAGGGAAAAACTGTTTTTT,CASSSTGGREKLFF
.,TRBV27,TRBD2,TRBJ2-1,TGTGCCAGCTCCCCGGGAGGGACCTACAATGAGCAGTTCTTC,CASSPGGTYNEQFF
.,TRBV5-1,.,TRBJ2-5,TGCGCCAGCAGCTTAACTCAGGGGGGTGAGACCCAGTACTTC,CASSLTQGGETQYF
.,TRBV4-1,.,TRBJ2-2,TGCGCCAGCAGCCAAGATTGGTCTACGAACACCGGGGAGCTGTTTTTT,CASSQDWSTNTGELFF
.,TRBV7-2,.,TRBJ1-5,TGTGCCAGCAGCTTAGGGTCCTTCGGAGGCAATCAGCCCCAGCATTTT,CASSLGSFGGNQPQHF
.,TRBV11-1,TRBD2,TRBJ2-3,TGTGCCAGCAGCTTAGGACTAGCCCTAGGGCCAGATACGCAGTATTTT,CASSLGLALGPDTQYF
.,TRBV5-1,TRBD1,TRBJ1-4,TGCGCCAGCAGCGACGACAGGGGGCTTCATGAAAAACTGTTTTTT,CASSDDRGLHEKLFF
.,TRBV5-6,TRBD1,TRBJ1-5,TGTGCCAGCAGCTCATACAGGGGCTATCAGCCCCAGCATTTT,CASSSYRGYQPQHF
.,TRBV19,TRBD1,TRBJ2-3,TGTGCCAGTACCCCGAGGGGACAGAGCACAGATACGCAGTATTTT,CASTPRGQSTDTQYF
.,TRBV6-2/TRBV6-3,TRBD1,TRBJ1-2,TGTGCCAGCAGTCGCCGGGACAGCTCTACGGCCTTC,CASSRRDSSTAF
.,TRBV18,TRBD2,TRBJ2-4,TGTGCCAGCTCACCACCTACTAGCGGAGGAATCAAAAACATTCAGTACTTC,CASSPPTSGGIKNIQYF
.,TRBV3-1/TRBV3-2,TRBD1,TRBJ1-6,TGTGCCAGCAGGGACGGACAGGGGGCTACTTCACCCCTCCACTTT,CASRDGQGATSPLHF
.,TRBV4-2,TRBD2,TRBJ2-5,TGTGCCAGCAGCACAGGACTAGCGGGGGGGGGAGAGACCCAGTACTTC,CASSTGLAGGGETQYF
once,TRBV7-9,.,TRBJ1-4,TGTGCCAGCAGCTCTGGGACTACGGGGTATGAAAAACTGTTTTTT,CASSSGTTGYEKLFF
.,TRBV6-5,TRBD1,TRBJ1-1,TGTGCCAGCAGGGGGACAGAGAACACTGAAGCTTTCTTT,CASRGTENTEAFF
.,TRBV5-5,TRBD2,TRBJ2-7,TGTGCCAGCAGCTTGGAAGCGGGAGGGTACCTACGCGTGCAGTACTTC,CASSLEAGGYLRVQYF
.,TRBV11-3,.,TRBJ2-4,TGTGCCAGTAAGGGCAGGGGTGACATTCAGTACTTC,CASKGRGDIQYF
.,TRBV7-3,.,TRBJ2-2,TGTGCCAGCAGCTCCGGCGGGGAGCTGTTTTTT,CASSSGGELFF
.,TRBV18,.,TRBJ1-6,TGTGCCAGCTCATTCGTCGACAGGTACTATAATTCACCCCTCCACTTT,CASSFVDRYYNSPLHF
.,TRBV12-3/TRBV12-4,.,TRBJ2-1,TGTGCCACCGGTTACAATGAGCAGTTCTTC,CATGYNEQFF
.,TRBV7-9,TRBD1,TRBJ2-3,TGTGCCAGCAGCCCACTGGACAGGGATACGCAGTATTTT,CASSPLDRDTQYF
.,TRBV5-1,TRBD2,TRBJ2-2,TGCGCCAGCGAGAAACTAGCGGGAGAAAGGGCCGGGGAGCTGTTTTTT,CASEKLAGERAGELFF
few,TRBV6-4,TRBD1,TRBJ1-1,TGTGCCAGCAGTGACTCTAGGACAGGGTACACTGAAGCTTTCTTT,CASSDSRTGYTEAFF
.,TRBV30,TRBD1,TRBJ1-1,TGTGCCAGGCTGGGACAGGGGGACACTGAAGCTTTCTTT,CARLGQGDTEAFF
.,TRBV5-4,TRBD1,TRBJ1-5,TGTGCCAGCAGCCGGGACAGGGGGGATCAGCCCCAGCATTTT,CASSRDRGDQPQHF
once,TRBV2,.,TRBJ1-3,TGTGCCAGCAGCGCGGAGGGAGGGGGATCTGGAAACACCATATATTTT,CASSAEGGGSGNTIYF
.,TRBV5-1,.,TRBJ2-2,TGCGCCAGCGGGGCAGGGGCTGGCGGGGAGCTGTTTTTT,CASGAGAGGELFF
.,TRBV9,TRBD2,TRBJ2-1,TGTGCCAGCAGCGCTCTAGCGGGAGGGCATGAGCAGTTCTTC,CASSALAGGHEQFF
.,TRBV7-3,.,TRBJ1-2,TGTGCCAGCAGCTCGCACAGGGATGATACTAACTATGGCTACACCTTC,CASSSHRDDTNYGYTF
.,TRBV6-5,.,TRBJ2-2,TGTGCCAGCAGTCCTTCCCTCGCGAACACCGGGGAGCTGTTTTTT,CASSPSLANTGELFF
.,TRBV4-2,TRBD1,TRBJ1-5,TGTGCCAGCAGCCAAGATTCGAGACAGGGGGCTTATTGGAAAAATCAGCCCCAGCATTTT,CASSQDSRQGAYWKNQPQHF
.,TRBV28,TRBD1,TRBJ2-7,TGTGCCAGCAGCCCCCGACAGGGGGATCGAGTCGAGCAGTACTTC,CASSPRQGDRVEQYF
.,TRBV27,TRBD1,TRBJ1-1,TGTGCCAGCAGTCTAGACAGGGGTCCGAACACTGAAGCTTTCTTT,CASSLDRGPNTEAFF
.,TRBV18,.,TRBJ1-2,TGTGCCAGCTCACCAGGGGCAAAAAACTATGGCTACACCTTC,CASSPGAKNYGYTF
.,TRBV7-8,TRBD1,TRBJ1-1,TGTGCCAGCAGCCCCGGACAGGGGTGGGTAAAGAACACTGAAGCTTTCTTT,CASSPGQGWVKNTEAFF
.,TRBV5-8,TRBD1,TRBJ1-5,TGTGCCAGCAGCGGAGGGACAGGGTACGGTCAGCCCCAGCATTTT,CASSGGTGYGQPQHF
.,TRBV7-9,TRBD2,TRBJ2-1,TGTGCCAGCAGCTTAGCGGGAGGGCAAAATGAGCAGTTCTTC,CASSLAGGQNEQFF
.,TRBV7-2,.,TRBJ1-2,TGTGCCAGCAGCTCCGGGGGAGATAACTATGGCTACACCTTC,CASSSGGDNYGYTF
.,TRBV19,.,TRBJ1-1,TGTGCCAGTAGTACCACAGGGTTGAACACTGAAGCTTTCTTT,CASSTTGLNTEAFF
.,TRBV10-3,TRBD2,TRBJ2-1,TGTGCCATCACTACCCACGGGGGGGCGCGGGAGCAGTTCTTC,CAITTHGGAREQFF
.,TRBV28,TRBD1,TRBJ1-5,TGTGCCCCGGGGAGGGGACAGGGGGCTGGTCAGCCCCAGCATTTT,CAPGRGQGAGQPQHF
.,TRBV5-4,TRBD2,TRBJ2-1,TGTGCCAGCAGCTTGGAGCTAGCGGGGGGAAATGAGCAGTTCTTC,CASSLELAGGNEQFF
.,TRBV5-4,.,TRBJ2-2,TGTGCCAGCAACAATGACAGGAACACCGGGGAGCTGTTTTTT,CASNNDRNTGELFF
.,TRBV7-3,.,TRBJ1-2,TGTGCCAGCAGCTTAACTTTCGACACGTCTAACTATGGCTACACCTTC,CASSLTFDTSNYGYTF
.,TRBV21-1,.,TRBJ2-3,TGTGCCAGCAACTTTAGCGGGGGGCCTGATACGCAGTATTTT,CASNFSGGPDTQYF
.,TRBV4-3,.,TRBJ1-6,TGCGCCAGCAGCCAAGATCGCGAGCTGAGCTCCCTCCACTTT,CASSQDRELSSLHF